This T cell receptor beta chain was sequenced in a study of Ad26.COV2.S vaccination and SARS-CoV-2 variants. Treatment in this sample: some 20 received Ad26.COV2.S at low or high dose, single or two shots; several received placebo; per-sample allocation not given. The investigators took samples on day 63 after the first vaccine or placebo injection. Per germline, CDR1 LNHDA and CDR2 SQIVND (reference sequence). Trimming took 3 bases from V and 7 from J; bases not matched to a gene: 4. This CDR3 has 14 residues. The assay was immunoSEQ multiplex PCR, and TCRdb's table has in-frame clones only and misses some. Of around 350,000 clones in the sample, approximately 84% are singletons; the top ten hold around 3.3%.

The V and J genes are TRBV19 and TRBJ1-5, with 9 bases that match TRBD1. Here the sequenced sample was peripheral blood, taken in a trial of Ad26.COV2.S vaccine versus placebo. The TCR comes from a person aged 18-65 years who received the Ad26.COV2.S COVID-19 vaccine or a placebo. The CDR3 loop is CASSIRTGEQPQHF. The DNA of the CDR3 is TGTGCCAGTAGTATTAGGACAGGGGAACAGCCCCAGCATTTT.